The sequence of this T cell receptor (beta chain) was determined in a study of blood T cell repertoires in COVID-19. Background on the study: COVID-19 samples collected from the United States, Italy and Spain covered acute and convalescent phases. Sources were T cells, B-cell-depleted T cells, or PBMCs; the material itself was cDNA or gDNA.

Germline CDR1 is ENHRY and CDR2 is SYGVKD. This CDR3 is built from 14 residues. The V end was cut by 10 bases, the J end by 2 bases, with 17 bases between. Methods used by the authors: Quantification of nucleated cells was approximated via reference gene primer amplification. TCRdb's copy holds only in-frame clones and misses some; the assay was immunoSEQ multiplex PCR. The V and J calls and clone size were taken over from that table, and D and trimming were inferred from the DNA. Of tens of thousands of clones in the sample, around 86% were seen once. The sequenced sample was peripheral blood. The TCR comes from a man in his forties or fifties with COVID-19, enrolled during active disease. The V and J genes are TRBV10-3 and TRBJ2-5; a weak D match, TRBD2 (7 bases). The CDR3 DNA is TGTGCCAGTGCTGGAGGGGGGGGACAAGAGACCCAGTACTTC. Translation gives CASAGGGGQETQYF.